These 15 T cell receptor beta chains share one sample of origin, sequenced in a study of metastatic and nonmetastatic thyroid tumors. TCRdb re-called clones from the PCR reads using MiXCR. The top ten hold 70% to 75% of the sample, which has about 24,000 clones, 23% seen once. Not a single patient had been given any form of treatment at any point before undergoing thyroid surgery. The sample taken for sequencing was blood. The source is a male donor with papillary thyroid cancer or a benign thyroid nodule (not recorded which). Some clones in this sample may be carry-over from other donors' samples.

This clone has just a few counts. This chain connects TRBV29-1 to TRBJ2-3, with 9 nucleotides matching TRBD2. CDR3 length: 15 residues. Germline V gene sequence: CDR1 SQVTM, CDR2 ANQGSEA. V shed 3 bases, J shed 2 bases, and the junction held 6 bases outside the gene matches. CDR3 in DNA: TGCAGCGTTGATGAGCGGGAGGTGCCCACAGATACGCAGTATTTT. Its translation: CSVDEREVPTDTQYF.

This clone was counted only a few times. V usage is TRBV19 and J usage is TRBJ2-1; D is undetermined. Between the trimmed V and J ends, which lost 1 base and 5 bases, there was a span of 12 bases. Germline V gene data show CDR1 as LNHDA and CDR2 as SQIVND (reference sequence). The CDR3 loop spans 15 amino acids. The CDR3 region is CASSIVKVVDNEQFF. The CDR3 coding sequence is TGTGCCAGTAGTATAGTTAAGGTGGTTGACAATGAGCAGTTCTTC. The entire variable domain, with the rest obtained from reference TRBV19 and TRBJ2-1, is as follows: DGGITQSPKYLFRKEGQNVTLSCEQNLNHDAMYWYRQDPGQGLRLIYYSQIVNDFQKGDIAEGYSVSREKKESFPLTVTSAQKNPTAFYLCASSIVKVVDNEQFFGPGTRLTVL.

The V and J genes are TRBV4-1 and TRBJ2-1, with a possible D match to TRBD2 (5 bases). CDR1 is MGHRA and CDR2 is YSYEKL in the germline V gene. This CDR3 is 13 amino acids long. The ends were cut back, 0 bases at V and 13 bases at J, with 13 bases in the middle. The CDR3 nucleotides read TGCGCCAGCAGCCAAGATTTTAGACTATCACAGTTCTTC. As protein: CASSQDFRLSQFF.

Many counts were recorded for this clone. V and J are TRBV18 and TRBJ1-6; TRBD1 might be the D (6 bases). Looked up from germline, CDR1 is KGHSH and CDR2 is LQKENI. V dropped 4 bases and J dropped 7 bases, with 8 bases sitting between them. The length of the CDR3 is 13 residues. The CDR3 protein is CASSQGENSPLHF. The CDR3, as DNA: TGTGCCAGCTCACAGGGGGAGAATTCACCCCTCCACTTT.

This clone has more than one count but fewer than ten. The genes are TRBV19 and TRBJ2-1; no firm D call. V shed 5 bases and J shed 2 bases, with 4 bases lying between them. The germline CDR1 and CDR2 sequences are LNHDA and SQIVND (reference sequence). This CDR3 region has 12 residues. CDR3 region: CASSYTYNEQFF. The CDR3 nucleotides read TGTGCCAGTAGTTATACCTACAATGAGCAGTTCTTC. Variable domain in full (rest from reference TRBV19 and TRBJ2-1): DGGITQSPKYLFRKEGQNVTLSCEQNLNHDAMYWYRQDPGQGLRLIYYSQIVNDFQKGDIAEGYSVSREKKESFPLTVTSAQKNPTAFYLCASSYTYNEQFFGPGTRLTVL.

The CDR3 DNA reads TGTGCCAGCAGTTACAACTCGAACACTGAAGCTTTCTTT. The encoded protein is CASSYNSNTEAFF. The chain links TRBV6-6 to TRBJ1-1; D call uncertain. The CDR3 totals 13 residues. Per the germline V gene, CDR1 is MNHNY and CDR2 is SVGAGI (reference sequence). V gave up 2 bases and J gave up 1 base, with 5 bases separating them.

There are many counts of this clone. V gene TRBV11-2 combines with J gene TRBJ1-6; no reliable D call. The CDR3 runs 14 residues. The V gene lost 2 bases and the J gene lost 7 bases, with 9 bases spanning the gap. Germline lookup yields CDR1 SGHAT and CDR2 FQNNGV. CDR3 in DNA: TGTGCCAGCAGCTTACTGGGTAGAAATTCACCCCTCCACTTT. This gives the protein CASSLLGRNSPLHF.

This clone was seen ten or more times. V usage is TRBV7-9 and J usage is TRBJ2-7; unclear D gene. Between the trimmed V and J ends, which lost 3 bases and 3 bases, there was a span of 6 bases. CDR3 length: 12 residues. Germline loops: CDR1 SEHNR, CDR2 FQNEAQ (reference sequence). As DNA, the CDR3 is TGTGCCAGCAGCTTGCCAGACTACGAGCAGTACTTC. Protein product: CASSLPDYEQYF.

This clone is a singleton in its sample. The chain carries TRBV5-1 and TRBJ2-1; D call uncertain. In germline, CDR1 is SGHRS, CDR2 YFSETQ. The CDR3 spans 14 residues. V was pared by 3 bases and J by 4 bases, with 11 bases between. In DNA, the CDR3 is TGCGCCAGCAGCTCCCAAAAACTTTACAATGAGCAGTTCTTC. Protein sequence: CASSSQKLYNEQFF. The full variable domain, in which reference TRBV5-1 and TRBJ2-1 provide the parts outside the CDR3, is KAGVTQTPRYLIKTRGQQVTLSCSPISGHRSVSWYQQTPGQGLQFLFEYFSETQRNKGNFPGRFSGRQFSNSRSEMNVSTLELGDSALYLCASSSQKLYNEQFFGPGTRLTVL.

This clone appeared many times. The genes are TRBV28 and TRBJ1-1, with D tentatively TRBD1 (6 bases). The length of the CDR3 is 14 residues. The germline gives CDR1 MDHEN, CDR2 SYDVKM. V lost 4 bases and J 5 bases, leaving 14 bases between the germline ends. The CDR3, as DNA: TGTGCCAGCAGTTCCCAACAGGGAAGGACTGAAGCTTTCTTT. Its translation: CASSSQQGRTEAFF.

The table lists this clone with many counts. The rearrangement uses TRBV5-1 and TRBJ2-5, with 10 positions matching TRBD2. V trimming: 6 bases; J trimming: 4 bases; junction bases outside the gene matches: 12. This CDR3 has 16 amino acids. Germline assignment: CDR1 SGHRS and CDR2 YFSETQ. CDR3 nucleotide sequence: TGCGCCAGCACCCTGGGGGTAGCGGGAGGAGGAGAGACCCAGTACTTC. Protein product: CASTLGVAGGGETQYF.

As to this clone: Mismatch with germline at one junction end may stem from a read error. This chain links TRBV6-1 with TRBJ1-1; TRBD1 matches 7 bases. The CDR3 length is 16 residues. Germline loops: CDR1 MNHNS, CDR2 SASEGT. CDR3: CASSEFMGTANTEAVF. The CDR3 DNA reads TGTGCCAGCAGTGAATTTATGGGGACAGCTAACACTGAAGCTGTCTTT.

This clone showed up many times. CDR3 loop: CASSPTRGTGELFF. The CDR3 bases are TGTGCCAGCAGTCCGACACGAGGCACCGGGGAGCTGTTTTTT. The V and J genes are TRBV27 and TRBJ2-2; D gene uncertain. V lost 5 bases, J lost 4 bases, and 11 bases lay in between. Germline CDR1 MNHEY, CDR2 SMNVEV (reference sequence). This CDR3 contains 14 residues.

This clone has only one observation. A much larger clone lies one base from this, so it may be a read error. Other DNA sequences within the sample encode an identical CDR3. The chain recombines TRBV9 with TRBJ2-3, with 7 nucleotides matching TRBD1. J gave up 1 base and V 5 bases, and 7 bases lay outside the gene matches. The CDR3 covers 15 residues. Germline values: CDR1 SGDLS, CDR2 YYNGEE. This CDR3 reads CASRKTGLGTDTQYF. The CDR3 DNA reads TGTGCCAGCAGAAAGACAGGGCTTGGCACAGATACGCAGTATTTT.

The chain employs TRBV6-1 and TRBJ1-2; D remains unclear. The V and J ends lost 7 bases and 3 bases respectively, with 15 bases between them. The CDR3 spans 14 residues. From germline, CDR1 is MNHNS and CDR2 SASEGT. The CDR3 bases are TGTGCCAGCACCTCCAGTCTCGCCTACTATGGCTACACCTTC. It codes for CASTSSLAYYGYTF.